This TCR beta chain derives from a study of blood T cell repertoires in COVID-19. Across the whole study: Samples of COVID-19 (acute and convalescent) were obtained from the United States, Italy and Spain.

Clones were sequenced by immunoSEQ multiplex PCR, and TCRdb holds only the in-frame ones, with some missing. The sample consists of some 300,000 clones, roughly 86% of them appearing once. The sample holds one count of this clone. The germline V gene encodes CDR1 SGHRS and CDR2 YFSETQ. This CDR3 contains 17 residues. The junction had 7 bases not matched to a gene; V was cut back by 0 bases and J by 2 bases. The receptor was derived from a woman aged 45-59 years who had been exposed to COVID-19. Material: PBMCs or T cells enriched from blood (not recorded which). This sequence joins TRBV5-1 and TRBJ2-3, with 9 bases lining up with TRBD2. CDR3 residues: CASSLGISSGITDTQYF. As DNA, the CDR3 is TGCGCCAGCAGCTTGGGCATCTCTAGCGGGATCACAGATACGCAGTATTTT.